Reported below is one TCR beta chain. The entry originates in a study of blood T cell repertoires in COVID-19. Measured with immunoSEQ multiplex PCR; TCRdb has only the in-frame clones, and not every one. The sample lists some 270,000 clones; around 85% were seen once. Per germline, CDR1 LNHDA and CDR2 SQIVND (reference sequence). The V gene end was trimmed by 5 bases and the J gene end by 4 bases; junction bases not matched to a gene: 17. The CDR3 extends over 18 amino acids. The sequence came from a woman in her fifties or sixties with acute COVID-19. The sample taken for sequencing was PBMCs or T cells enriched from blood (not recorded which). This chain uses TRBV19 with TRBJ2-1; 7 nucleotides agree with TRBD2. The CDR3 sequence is CASSLIRASGERYNEQFF. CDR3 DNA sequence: TGTGCCAGTAGTCTTATCCGGGCTAGCGGTGAGCGTTACAATGAGCAGTTCTTC. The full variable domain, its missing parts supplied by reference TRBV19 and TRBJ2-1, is DGGITQSPKYLFRKEGQNVTLSCEQNLNHDAMYWYRQDPGQGLRLIYYSQIVNDFQKGDIAEGYSVSREKKESFPLTVTSAQKNPTAFYLCASSLIRASGERYNEQFFGPGTRLTVL.